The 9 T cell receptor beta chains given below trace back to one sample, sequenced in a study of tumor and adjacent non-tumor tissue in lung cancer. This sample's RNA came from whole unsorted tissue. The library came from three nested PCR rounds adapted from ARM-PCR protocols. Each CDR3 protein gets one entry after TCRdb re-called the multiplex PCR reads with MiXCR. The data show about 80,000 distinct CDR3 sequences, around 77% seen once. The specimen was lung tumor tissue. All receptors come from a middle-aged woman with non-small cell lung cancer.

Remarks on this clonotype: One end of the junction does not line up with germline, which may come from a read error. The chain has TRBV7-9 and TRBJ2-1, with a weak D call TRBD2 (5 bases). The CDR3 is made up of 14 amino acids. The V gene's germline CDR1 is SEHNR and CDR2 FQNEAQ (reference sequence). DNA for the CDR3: TGTGCCAGCAGCTTAGCCACAGCCTCTCGGAGGCACAGCTTC. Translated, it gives CASSLATASRRHSF.

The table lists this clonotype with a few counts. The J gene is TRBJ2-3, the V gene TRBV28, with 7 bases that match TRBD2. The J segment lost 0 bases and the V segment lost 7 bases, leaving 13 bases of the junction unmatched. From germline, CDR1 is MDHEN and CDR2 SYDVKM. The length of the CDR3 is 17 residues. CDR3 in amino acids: CASIPPVGGSSTDTQYF. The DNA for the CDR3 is TGTGCCAGCATCCCCCCGGTGGGGGGGTCGAGCACAGATACGCAGTATTTT.

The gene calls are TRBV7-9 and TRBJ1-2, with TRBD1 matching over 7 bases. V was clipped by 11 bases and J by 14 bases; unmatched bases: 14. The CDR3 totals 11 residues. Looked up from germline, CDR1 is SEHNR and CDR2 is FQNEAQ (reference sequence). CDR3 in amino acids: CACGGQGVWTF. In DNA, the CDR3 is TGTGCCTGTGGTGGGCAGGGGGTATGGACCTTC.

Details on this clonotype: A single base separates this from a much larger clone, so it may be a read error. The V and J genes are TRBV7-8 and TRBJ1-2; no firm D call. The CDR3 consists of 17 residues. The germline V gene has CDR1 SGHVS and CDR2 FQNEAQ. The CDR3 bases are TGTACCAGCAGCTTAACCCCCGACCACGCGAGGGACTATGGCTACACCTTC. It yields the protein CTSSLTPDHARDYGYTF. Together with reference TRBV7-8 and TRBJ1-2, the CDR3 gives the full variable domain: GAGVSQSPRYKVAKRGQDVALRCDPISGHVSLFWYQQALGQGPEFLTYFQNEAQLDKSGLPSDRFFAERPEGSVSTLKIQRTQQEDSAVYLCTSSLTPDHARDYGYTFGSGTRLTVV.

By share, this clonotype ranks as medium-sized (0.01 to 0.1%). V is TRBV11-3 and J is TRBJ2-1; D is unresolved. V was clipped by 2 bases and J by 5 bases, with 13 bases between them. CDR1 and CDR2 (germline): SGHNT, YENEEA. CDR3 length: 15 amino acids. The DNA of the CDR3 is TGTGCCAGCAGCTTACGCTTCGGCCAAAACAATGAGCAGTTCTTC. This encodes CASSLRFGQNNEQFF. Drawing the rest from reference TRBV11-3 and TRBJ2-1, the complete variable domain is EAGVVQSPRYKIIEKKQPVAFWCNPISGHNTLYWYLQNLGQGPELLIRYENEEAVDDSQLPKDRFSAERLKGVDSTLKIQPAELGDSAVYLCASSLRFGQNNEQFFGPGTRLTVL.

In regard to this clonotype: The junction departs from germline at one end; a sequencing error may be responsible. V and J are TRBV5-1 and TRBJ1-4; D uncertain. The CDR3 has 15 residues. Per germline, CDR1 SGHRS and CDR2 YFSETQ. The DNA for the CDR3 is TGCGCCACCAGCTTGGTAAGCCTAGGGCCTGAAAAACTGTTTTTT. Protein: CATSLVSLGPEKLFF.

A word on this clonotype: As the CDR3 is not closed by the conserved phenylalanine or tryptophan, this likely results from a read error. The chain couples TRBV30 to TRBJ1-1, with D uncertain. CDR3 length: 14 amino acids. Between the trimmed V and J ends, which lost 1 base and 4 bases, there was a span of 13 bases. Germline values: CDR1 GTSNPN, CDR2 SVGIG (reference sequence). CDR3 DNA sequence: TGTGCCTGGAGTGGGCAGGCTCTGACCACTGAAGCTTTCCTT. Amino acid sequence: CAWSGQALTTEAFL.

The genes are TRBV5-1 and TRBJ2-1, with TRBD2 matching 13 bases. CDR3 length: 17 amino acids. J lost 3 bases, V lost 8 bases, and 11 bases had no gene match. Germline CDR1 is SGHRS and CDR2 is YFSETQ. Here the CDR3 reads CASSPRTSGGDYNEQFF. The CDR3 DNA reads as TGCGCCAGTAGCCCCAGGACTAGCGGGGGTGACTACAATGAGCAGTTCTTC.

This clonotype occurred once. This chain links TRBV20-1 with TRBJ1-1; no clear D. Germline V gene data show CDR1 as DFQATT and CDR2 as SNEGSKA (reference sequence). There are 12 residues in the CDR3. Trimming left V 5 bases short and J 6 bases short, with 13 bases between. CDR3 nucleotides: TGCAGTGCTTGTGAAAGGGAGTCTGAAGCTTTCTTT. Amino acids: CSACERESEAFF.